These 14 T cell receptor beta chains came from one sample sequenced in a study of T-cell reconstitution after alpha-beta-depleted transplantation in children. Unique molecular identifiers were incorporated into the prepared TCRbeta library. TCRdb used MiXCR to reprocess the PCR reads, holding one entry per CDR3 protein. The sample has hundreds of thousands of distinct CDR3 sequences, 9.5% to 13% seen once. The specimen was PBMCs, collected before TCRalphabeta/CD19-depleted stem cell transplant. The receptors were sampled from a child in the first two years of life with acute myeloid leukemia, due to receive a stem cell transplant.

As concerns this clonotype: This sequence may be a read error, since a much larger clone differs from it by one base. This chain connects TRBV5-1 to TRBJ2-1; D tentatively reads TRBD1 or TRBD2 (6 bases each). This CDR3 comprises 14 residues. Germline values: CDR1 SGHRS, CDR2 YFSETQ. The CDR3 loop reads CVSSLSQGGNEQFF. Written as DNA, the CDR3 is TGCGTCAGCAGCTTGTCACAGGGAGGCAATGAGCAGTTCTTC.

In its sample, this clonotype was seen many times. V is TRBV2 and J is TRBJ1-2; 8 bases are shared with TRBD1. J gave up 8 bases and V 10 bases, and 18 bases lay outside the gene matches. Germline V lookup: CDR1 SNHLY, CDR2 FYNNEI. This CDR3 comprises 15 residues. For the CDR3, the DNA is TGTGCCAATTCGACAGGGGAAGCGAGGTGGAACGGCTACACCTTC. This translates into CANSTGEARWNGYTF.

This clonotype was detected ten times or more. The chain is built from TRBV20-1 and TRBJ2-5; possible D gene TRBD2, 7 bases. The CDR3 consists of 15 residues. CDR1 and CDR2 from the germline V gene are DFQATT and SNEGSKA (reference sequence). V lost 5 bases and J lost 4, with 20 bases in between. The CDR3 DNA is TGCAGTGCTGTCCGGTTGAAGGGAGGGGGAGAGACCCAGTACTTC. Translating gives CSAVRLKGGGETQYF.

At least ten counts were recorded for this clonotype. J is TRBJ2-2 and V is TRBV29-1; D is possibly TRBD2 (5 bases). V gave up 6 bases and J gave up 6 bases, with 11 bases separating them. CDR1 is SQVTM, CDR2 ANQGSEA, per germline. The CDR3 length is 12 residues. CDR3 DNA sequence: TGCAGCGTCCCTCGGGGAGCCGGGGAGCTGTTTTTT. Translated: CSVPRGAGELFF.

The genes are TRBV5-1 and TRBJ2-1, with TRBD2 as a possible D gene (5 bases). Trimming took off 3 bases at V and 5 bases at J, with 15 bases between the two ends. In germline, CDR1 is SGHRS, CDR2 YFSETQ. The CDR3 sequence is 15 residues long. CDR3 loop: CASSSATSFHNEQFF. The CDR3 region has the DNA TGCGCCAGCAGCTCTGCTACTAGTTTCCACAATGAGCAGTTCTTC.

This clonotype has just a few counts. The genes are TRBV11-2 and TRBJ1-1; D unclear. Deletions cut 0 bases from V and 0 bases from J, with 14 bases between. This CDR3 region has 17 residues. CDR1 and CDR2 from the germline V gene are SGHAT and FQNNGV. In DNA form, the CDR3 reads TGTGCCAGCAGCTTAGATTGGACCAGGCCTATGAACACTGAAGCTTTCTTT. This encodes CASSLDWTRPMNTEAFF.

This clonotype was seen ten or more times. The chain combines TRBV28 with TRBJ1-2, with D possibly being TRBD1 (5 bases). Germline V lookup: CDR1 MDHEN, CDR2 SYDVKM. This CDR3 region has 13 residues. The V gene lost 7 bases and the J gene lost 4 bases, with 13 bases spanning the gap. CDR3 sequence reads: CASTGQGRYGYTF. The DNA for the CDR3 is TGTGCCAGCACTGGTCAGGGTCGCTATGGCTACACCTTC.

The chain is built from TRBV12-3 or TRBV12-4 and TRBJ2-5; D perhaps matches TRBD2 (6 bases). Between the trimmed V and J ends, which lost 3 bases and 1 base, there was a span of 9 bases. This CDR3 has 14 residues. CDR3 in DNA: TGTGCCAGCAGTTTTGGAGGGGCCCAAGAGACCCAGTACTTC. Protein product: CASSFGGAQETQYF.

This clonotype was recorded many times. V gene TRBV10-3 combines with J gene TRBJ2-7; possibly TRBD1 for D (5 bases). Trimming removed 0 bases from V and 5 bases from J, with 11 bases in between. The germline gives CDR1 ENHRY, CDR2 SYGVKD. The CDR3 has 14 residues. CDR3 residues: CAISESGQGNEQYF. CDR3 bases: TGTGCCATCAGTGAGTCGGGGCAGGGCAACGAGCAGTACTTC.

The sample holds many counts of this clonotype. The chain links TRBV9 to TRBJ2-7; TRBD2 matches at 13 bases. Germline CDR1 SGDLS, CDR2 YYNGEE. The V gene end was trimmed by 4 bases and the J gene end by 3 bases; junction bases not matched to a gene: 4. The CDR3 spans 15 residues. CDR3 nucleotide sequence: TGTGCCAGCAGCCCCCGACTAGCGGGAGGCTACGAGCAGTACTTC. Translating it yields CASSPRLAGGYEQYF. Together with reference TRBV9 and TRBJ2-7, the CDR3 gives the full variable domain: DSGVTQTPKHLITATGQRVTLRCSPRSGDLSVYWYQQSLDQGLQFLIQYYNGEERAKGNILERFSAQQFPDLHSELNLSSLELGDSALYFCASSPRLAGGYEQYFGPGTRLTVT.

This clonotype was detected ten times or more. The chain links TRBV5-1 to TRBJ1-2, with TRBD1 matching 7 bases. CDR3 length: 15 amino acids. The V segment lost 3 bases and the J segment 4 bases; nucleotides outside the gene matches: 9. Germline V gives CDR1 SGHRS, CDR2 YFSETQ. Here the CDR3 reads CASSSRDRPPYGYTF. Written as DNA, the CDR3 is TGCGCCAGCAGCTCCCGGGACAGACCCCCCTATGGCTACACCTTC.

This clonotype was observed many times. J is TRBJ1-5 and V is TRBV5-1; 8 bases agree with TRBD1. Germline V lookup: CDR1 SGHRS, CDR2 YFSETQ. The ends lost 4 bases at V and 7 bases at J; junction bases unmatched: 4. The CDR3 has 13 residues. CDR3: CASSGGQGQPQHF. The CDR3 nucleotides are TGCGCCAGCAGCGGCGGACAGGGCCAGCCCCAGCATTTT.

This clonotype was seen ten or more times. The CDR3 coding sequence is TGTGCCAGCAGCGAGACAGGAGCCCTCTATGGCTACACCTTC. It is translated as CASSETGALYGYTF. The chain is built from TRBV9 and TRBJ1-2, with D possibly TRBD1 on 6 matching bases. CDR3 length: 14 amino acids. CDR1 SGDLS and CDR2 YYNGEE come from the germline V gene. Trimming removed 3 bases from V and 4 bases from J, with 13 bases in between.

This clonotype was counted at least ten times. This chain uses TRBV29-1 with TRBJ2-2, with D maybe TRBD1 (5 bases). This CDR3 region has 14 residues. CDR1 and CDR2 (germline): SQVTM, ANQGSEA. Trimming pared 4 bases from V and 0 bases from J, leaving 9 bases between. As DNA, the CDR3 is TGCAGCGTTGCTCAGGGCGCGAACACCGGGGAGCTGTTTTTT. Translation gives CSVAQGANTGELFF.